This TCR beta chain appears in the sequencing data of a study of monozygotic twins with cystic fibrosis (dated by TCRdb to about 2021). A note on the overall study: Barcoded libraries were prepared from about 3 micrograms of fragmented DNA with around 15 PCR cycles. Data for three of the twin pairs had been reported previously in another context. On the day of blood sampling, twins were ranked among 1,060 cohort participants for weight-for-height and for FEVPerc (FEV1 disease centile). The cohort comprised ten female and six male twin pairs aged about 2.0 to 36.4 years, median around 9 years, mostly children and adolescents. To assess genetic influence on V and J gene usage, the study compared TCR beta repertoires within and across 16 monozygotic twin pairs with cystic fibrosis. Study-wide conclusions, independent of this receptor: Nucleotide-identical clonotype sharing was significantly higher within monozygotic CF twin pairs than between unrelated CF individuals (P = 0.000026, Mann-Whitney). The cohort was small, and no association was found between shared CDR3 numbers and age, concordance or disease severity. Simpson clonality tended to be low (median around 0.01), which suggests a naive-dominated repertoire, although clonality was higher in the most severely affected patients. V gene usage was most similar to the co-twin for 13 of 16 pairs, and J usage for 8 of 16 pairs, suggesting genetic constraints.

Following the manufacturer's instructions, the researchers used the immunoSEQ immune profiling system to amplify TCR beta CDR3 regions via multiplex PCR. An Illumina NextSeq system was used for sequencing. Turning to the authors' computational methods: Sequence data were processed on the immunoSEQ Analyzer platform, and clonality was computed as the square root of Simpson's index of productive rearrangements. V and J usage similarity was measured by Jensen-Shannon distance, and CDR3 generation probabilities were computed with OLGA. Shared CDR3 sequences were searched against the immuneACCESS database (August 2020) and VDJdb (December 2020). TCRdb holds this immuneACCESS table with in-frame rearrangements only. Some clones are missing; in checked studies, unresolved V genes explain under half, and the rest has no known cause. D and trimming come from the DNA, and the V and J calls and clone size come from that table. For this sample the table gives fewer than 20,000 clones, of which approximately 96% were detected only once. Approximately 2% of the sample belongs to the ten largest clones.

The twin pairs came from the European Cystic Fibrosis Twin and Sibling Study Cohort, a cohort that recruited patients from over 150 CF clinics across 14 European countries. Zygosity and CFTR genotype were confirmed in-house, and zygosity was tested by multiplex PCR of nine short tandem repeat loci. Peripheral blood was sampled from each twin, with clinical parameters recorded on the day of blood sampling. Genomic DNA was isolated from peripheral blood cells with phenol/chloroform and kept in TE buffer at 4 degrees C. Trimming accounts for 10 bases at V and 3 bases at J, while the number of junction bases matched to no gene is 11. From the cysteine up to the phenylalanine, the CDR3 has a length of 14 residues. Here the CDR3 DNA is all that survives: 42 bases in frame from base 1. The germline V gene sets CDR1 to ENHRY and CDR2 to SYGVKD. As regards this clone: What antigen it recognizes has not been identified. It has no much larger one-base neighbor in the sample; base qualities were not kept.

Sequenced: blood. Recombination joined TRBV10-3 with TRBJ1-1, with 7 bases aligning to TRBD1. The sequence came from a woman in her twenties or thirties with cystic fibrosis. The CDR3 amino acid sequence is: CATVHGQVYTEAFF. The DNA sequence is given as TGTGCCACCGTTCACGGACAGGTTTACACTGAAGCTTTCTTT.